This T cell receptor (beta chain) is drawn from a study of CD8+ T cells in alopecia areata. About the study: Treated patients received oral tofacitinib, 5 to 10 mg twice daily. The study, taken as a whole, reports: Persistence during tofacitinib was seen for many expanded lesional clones in scalp and blood.

The CDR3 extends over 11 amino acids. Trimming shortened V by 6 bases and J by 5 bases, and 8 bases separated the two germline ends. Germline V gene lookup returns CDR1 MNHNY and CDR2 SVGAGI (reference sequence). Documented treatment: oral pan-JAK inhibitor, 5-10 mg twice daily. Collection of lesional scalp punch biopsies and peripheral blood was performed in alopecia areata patients. Comments on this clone: Its antigen remains unidentified.

Sequencing relied on a cDNA template that was reverse transcribed from extracted RNA. Produced via immunoSEQ multiplex PCR; TCRdb's table is partial and in-frame only. The profile shows approximately 200,000 clones, 45% to 75% of them singletons. The chain couples TRBV6-6 to TRBJ2-7; D gene unclear. Sequenced here: CD4+ T cells sorted from blood, sampled at week 4, from a patient treated with tofacitinib. This sequence was found in a human donor with alopecia areata. The CDR3 is CASRRWDEQYF. CDR3 nucleotides: TGTGCCAGCAGGCGTTGGGACGAGCAGTACTTC.